This TCR beta chain was documented in a study of cytomegalovirus exposure and HLA in healthy donors. Study information: Earlier sequencing of 150 million to 200 million T cells yielded roughly 100 million unique TCR beta sequences. HLA-typed donors were the source of approximately 88 million unique TCRs, which an early data release held. Study observations and caveats: A later analysis reportedly identified an Asian-associated ancestry cluster as carrying fewer N-insertions than the approximately 640-donor mean. Later analysis found that TCR beta chains associated with HLA were more clonally expanded than other, equally common chains.

The primer mix had 60 Vbeta and 13 Jbeta primers. Clones were read by immunoSEQ multiplex PCR, and TCRdb kept only the in-frame ones, dropping some. The sample records about 120,000 clones, about three quarters being singletons. To note about this clone: Its antigen is unknown.

The V end was cut by 4 bases, the J end by 0 bases, with 9 bases between. The CDR3 runs to 14 residues. Germline assignment: CDR1 SNHLY and CDR2 FYNNEI. Sequences were obtained from PBMCs. The sequence was obtained from a female donor in good health and CMV-seronegative. The gene calls are TRBV2 and TRBJ2-5, with D possibly being TRBD1 (5 bases). The CDR3 reads CASSAAGYQETQYF. The DNA for the CDR3 is TGTGCCAGCAGTGCGGCAGGGTACCAAGAGACCCAGTACTTC.